The 25 T cell receptor beta chains below all came from one sample that was sequenced in a study of T cells in Graves' hyperthyroidism and ophthalmopathy. Amplification of TCR beta CDR3 regions was performed using RNA transcripts as template. TCR CDR3 underwent first-round RT-PCR with the HTBI primer set. Via MiXCR, TCRdb re-called the multiplex PCR reads, giving one row per CDR3 protein. The data contain approximately 610,000 distinct CDR3 sequences, under 15% of them singletons. Sample: blood. These receptor sequences come from a woman in her 40s with Graves' ophthalmopathy.

This clonotype was observed a handful of times. This chain uses TRBV6-5 with TRBJ2-6; TRBD2 is a possible D gene (6 bases). This CDR3 region has 16 residues. Per germline, CDR1 MNHEY and CDR2 SVGAGI. Trimming stripped 2 bases from V and 2 bases from J, with 10 bases between. The CDR3 coding sequence is TGTGCCAGCAGTTACGCGCGGGGTACTGGGGCCAACGTCCTGACTTTC. Encoded protein: CASSYARGTGANVLTF.

This clonotype was observed many times. The chain has TRBV7-6 and TRBJ2-4, with D perhaps given as TRBD1 or TRBD2 (6 bases each). The V and J ends lost 1 base and 0 bases respectively, with 10 bases between them. CDR3 size: 16 residues. Germline CDR1 reads SGHVS; CDR2 reads FNYEAQ. CDR3 sequence reads: CASSLEQGLAKNIQYF. The CDR3 bases are TGTGCCAGCAGCTTAGAACAGGGACTAGCCAAAAACATTCAGTACTTC. The full variable domain, rest sourced from reference TRBV7-6 and TRBJ2-4, is GAGVSQSPRYKVTKRGQDVALRCDPISGHVSLYWYRQALGQGPEFLTYFNYEAQQDKSGLPNDRFSAERPEGSISTLTIQRTEQRDSAMYRCASSLEQGLAKNIQYFGAGTRLSVL.

This clonotype was observed at least ten times. The J gene is TRBJ1-1, the V gene TRBV9; the D gene is possibly TRBD1 (5 bases). The V end was cut by 4 bases, the J end by 4 bases, with 17 bases between. The CDR3 is 15 residues long. CDR1 and CDR2 from the germline V gene are SGDLS and YYNGEE. CDR3 in amino acids: CASSPGGGVSTEAFF. CDR3 bases: TGTGCCAGCAGCCCTGGGGGAGGGGTGAGCACTGAAGCTTTCTTT. Based on the CDR3 plus reference TRBV9 and TRBJ1-1, the full variable domain is DSGVTQTPKHLITATGQRVTLRCSPRSGDLSVYWYQQSLDQGLQFLIQYYNGEERAKGNILERFSAQQFPDLHSELNLSSLELGDSALYFCASSPGGGVSTEAFFGQGTRLTVV.

Regarding this clonotype: This may stem from a read error, because a much larger clone lies one nucleotide away. The DNA of the CDR3 is TGTGCCAGCAGTCGGACTAGCGGGGAGTACGAGCAGTACTTC. As protein: CASSRTSGEYEQYF. The V gene is TRBV27, the J gene TRBJ2-7, with 12 positions matching TRBD2. This CDR3 contains 14 residues. V was pared by 5 bases and J by 4 bases, with 3 bases of the junction left unmatched. Germline CDR1 reads MNHEY; CDR2 reads SMNVEV (reference sequence).

In this sample, this clonotype turned up many times. The chain joins TRBV11-2 to TRBJ1-2, with TRBD1 matching over 10 bases. CDR3 size: 15 residues. Trimming took 0 bases from V and 3 from J; bases not matched to a gene: 1. Germline-derived CDR1 and CDR2 are SGHAT and FQNNGV. CDR3 DNA: TGTGCCAGCAGCTTAGAGACAGGGGGCGACTATGGCTACACCTTC. Amino acid sequence: CASSLETGGDYGYTF. The variable domain in full, with the rest retrieved from reference TRBV11-2 and TRBJ1-2, is EAGVAQSPRYKIIEKRQSVAFWCNPISGHATLYWYQQILGQGPKLLIQFQNNGVVDDSQLPKDRFSAERLKGVDSTLKIQPAKLEDSAVYLCASSLETGGDYGYTFGSGTRLTVV.

This clonotype was seen a handful of times. The V and J genes are TRBV28 and TRBJ2-5; tentatively, D is TRBD2 (6 bases). The CDR3 is made up of 13 amino acids. CDR1 is MDHEN, CDR2 SYDVKM, per germline. Trimming removed 11 bases from V and 4 bases from J, with 17 bases in between. The chain's CDR3 is CAAGGGELETQYF. The CDR3 DNA reads TGTGCCGCCGGCGGAGGGGAGTTAGAGACCCAGTACTTC.

The chain combines TRBV6-1 with TRBJ2-7, with D perhaps matching TRBD2 (6 bases). V shed 7 bases and J shed 0 bases, with 10 bases lying between them. This CDR3 has 13 amino acids. Germline V CDR1 and CDR2: MNHNS, SASEGT. CDR3 nucleotides: TGTGCCAGCACCGCGGGATACTCCTACGAGCAGTACTTC. Amino acid sequence: CASTAGYSYEQYF.

This clonotype was picked up many times. The chain links TRBV27 to TRBJ2-7; the match to TRBD2 covers 13 bases. Germline V gene sequence: CDR1 MNHEY, CDR2 SMNVEV (reference sequence). The CDR3 totals 15 residues. The V gene end was trimmed by 6 bases and the J gene end by 7 bases; junction bases not matched to a gene: 9. CDR3 bases: TGTGCCAGCAGCCAGGGACTAGCGGGACGCGGGGAGCAGTACTTC. This encodes CASSQGLAGRGEQYF.

J is TRBJ2-6 and V is TRBV29-1; D unclear. V lost 5 bases and J 0 bases, leaving 5 bases between the germline ends. The CDR3 runs 13 residues. From germline, CDR1 is SQVTM and CDR2 ANQGSEA. CDR3 sequence reads: CSVQRSGANVLTF. The CDR3 coding sequence is TGCAGCGTTCAGCGCTCTGGGGCCAACGTCCTGACTTTC.

The chain combines TRBV2 with TRBJ1-1, with TRBD1 identical over 12 bases. The CDR3 has 16 residues. The V gene end was trimmed by 11 bases and the J gene end by 5 bases; junction bases not matched to a gene: 15. Germline CDR1 is SNHLY and CDR2 is FYNNEI. The CDR3 coding sequence is TGTGCCTCCCGGGCAACCGGGACAGGGGGCAGTACTGAAGCTTTCTTT. Translation: CASRATGTGGSTEAFF.

The chain combines TRBV6-2 or TRBV6-3 with TRBJ2-7; 7 bases agree with TRBD2. Germline V CDR1 and CDR2: MNHEY, SVGEGT. The CDR3 has 17 residues. With 2 bases clipped from V and 2 bases from J, the junction kept 12 bases outside the gene matches. The CDR3 loop reads CASSYDPWAGDPYEQYF. DNA for the CDR3: TGTGCCAGCAGTTACGACCCCTGGGCGGGGGACCCCTACGAGCAGTACTTC.

This clonotype occurred a few times. This may be a read error, as it is one base from a much larger clone. The CDR3 does not close with the conserved phenylalanine or tryptophan, likely indicating a read error. The rearrangement joins TRBV6-1 to TRBJ1-3; no clear D. V gave up 8 bases and J gave up 6 bases, with 11 bases separating them. The CDR3 consists of 12 residues. Germline V gene lookup returns CDR1 MNHNS and CDR2 SASEGT. The DNA of the CDR3 is TGTGCCAGCGGGAACGGTGAAAACACCATATATTTG. This encodes CASGNGENTIYL.

To note about this clonotype: The conserved closing phenylalanine or tryptophan is absent in this CDR3, likely reflecting a read error. This chain connects TRBV28 to TRBJ2-7; 10 bases align to TRBD2. Looked up from germline, CDR1 is MDHEN and CDR2 is SYDVKM. V lost 5 bases, J lost 5 bases, and 18 bases stayed unmatched. CDR3 length: 18 residues. As DNA, the CDR3 is TGTGCCAGCAGTGCCATCCGGGTTTTACTAGCGGGAAGAAACGAGCAGTACCTC. Translated: CASSAIRVLLAGRNEQYL.

In its sample, this clonotype was seen a few times. The chain employs TRBV18 and TRBJ2-2, with 7 bases fitting TRBD2. This CDR3 spans 16 amino acids. The V and J ends lost 0 bases and 0 bases, in that order; junction bases with no gene match: 1. Germline CDR1 reads KGHSH; CDR2 reads LQKENI. CDR3 DNA: TGTGCCAGCTCACCACCGGGACTATCGAACACCGGGGAGCTGTTTTTT. It codes for CASSPPGLSNTGELFF.

The chain recombines TRBV25-1 with TRBJ2-5; TRBD1 matches 8 bases. Germline lookup yields CDR1 MGHDK and CDR2 SYGVNS. This CDR3 region has 17 residues. V shed 6 bases and J 4 bases; nucleotides not matched to a gene: 16. CDR3 protein: CASRGSPLDRGGETQYF. CDR3 coding DNA: TGTGCCAGCAGGGGGAGCCCACTTGACAGGGGAGGAGAGACCCAGTACTTC. Looking up the rest from reference TRBV25-1 and TRBJ2-5 gives the full variable domain: EADIYQTPRYLVIGTGKKITLECSQTMGHDKMYWYQQDPGMELHLIHYSYGVNSTEKGDLSSESTVSRIRTEHFPLTLESARPSHTSQYLCASRGSPLDRGGETQYFGPGTRLLVL.

This clonotype was recorded at least ten times. As DNA, the CDR3 is TGTGCCAGCAGCCAAGCCGTCCCTGGGGCCAACGTCCTGACTTTC. Its protein product is CASSQAVPGANVLTF. The chain links TRBV3-1 to TRBJ2-6; D not certain. Germline V CDR1 and CDR2: LGHDT, YNNKEL (reference sequence). V lost 1 base, J lost 2 bases, and 6 bases lay in between. This CDR3 is built from 15 residues.

This clonotype has at least ten counts. One end of the junction is discordant with germline, which a read error may explain. This chain uses TRBV11-1 with TRBJ1-1; 8 nucleotides agree with TRBD1. CDR3 length: 12 amino acids. Germline assignment: CDR1 SGHAT and CDR2 FQDESV (reference sequence). CDR3 sequence: CASSRPDREAFF. As DNA, the CDR3 is TGTGCCAGCAGCCGCCCGGACAGGGAAGCCTTCTTT.

Ten or more counts support this clonotype. J is TRBJ2-2 and V is TRBV7-2; no reliable D call. CDR3 size: 14 residues. Germline V lookup: CDR1 SGHTA, CDR2 FQGNSA. The V and J ends lost 6 bases and 1 base respectively, with 9 bases between them. The CDR3 sequence: CASSSNGNTGELFF. The CDR3 coding sequence is TGTGCCAGCAGTTCTAACGGGAACACCGGGGAGCTGTTTTTT. The full variable domain, its missing parts supplied by reference TRBV7-2 and TRBJ2-2, is GAGVSQSPSNKVTEKGKDVELRCDPISGHTALYWYRQSLGQGLEFLIYFQGNSAPDKSGLPSDRFSAERTGGSVSTLTIQRTQQEDSAVYLCASSSNGNTGELFFGEGSRLTVL.

The V and J genes are TRBV24-1 and TRBJ1-2; no firm D call. The V end lost 1 base, the J end lost 8 bases, and 7 bases lay between the germline ends. The length of the CDR3 is 12 residues. Germline assignment: CDR1 KGHDR and CDR2 SFDVKD. The CDR3 region has the DNA TGTGCCACCAGTGATTTTGCCCACGGCTACACCTTC. It codes for CATSDFAHGYTF.

On this clonotype itself: A read error may explain this, as a much larger clone is one base away. The chain combines TRBV2 with TRBJ2-7; 7 bases are a match to TRBD2. This CDR3 has 15 residues. Germline V CDR1 and CDR2: SNHLY, FYNNEI. V lost 6 bases, J lost 3 bases, and 11 bases stayed unmatched. The CDR3 sequence is CASRAGLSDFYEQYF. In DNA, the CDR3 is TGTGCCAGCAGAGCGGGACTATCGGACTTCTACGAGCAGTACTTC.

This clonotype was detected many times. At one of its ends the junction is not consistent with the germline gene, which may arise from a read error. The rearrangement joins TRBV12-3 or TRBV12-4 to TRBJ2-7, with 11 bases identical to TRBD2. The CDR3 extends over 13 amino acids. The CDR3 is CASSLAGGGEQYF. The CDR3 DNA follows: TGTGCCAGCAGTCTAGCGGGAGGAGGGGAGCAGTACTTC.

The table lists this clonotype with many counts. V is TRBV27 and J is TRBJ1-2; weak D call: TRBD1 (5 bases). Germline CDR1 MNHEY, CDR2 SMNVEV (reference sequence). This CDR3 region has 12 residues. Trimming removed 6 bases at V and 4 bases at J, with 9 bases between. The CDR3 region is CASRSGIYGYTF. The CDR3 nucleotides read TGTGCCAGCAGGTCAGGGATCTATGGCTACACCTTC.

This clonotype occurred once. This CDR3 reads CASREGQETQYF. The CDR3 bases are TGTGCCAGCAGAGAGGGGCAAGAGACCCAGTACTTC. The rearrangement joins TRBV7-6 to TRBJ2-5; D tentatively fits TRBD1 or TRBD2 (5 bases each). The CDR3 length is 12 residues. The germline gives CDR1 SGHVS, CDR2 FNYEAQ. Trimming took 6 bases from V and 2 from J, leaving 7 bases between them. Using reference TRBV7-6 and TRBJ2-5 for the parts outside the CDR3, the full variable domain is GAGVSQSPRYKVTKRGQDVALRCDPISGHVSLYWYRQALGQGPEFLTYFNYEAQQDKSGLPNDRFSAERPEGSISTLTIQRTEQRDSAMYRCASREGQETQYFGPGTRLLVL.

This clonotype has ten or more counts. The chain recombines TRBV2 with TRBJ1-2; weak D call: TRBD1 (6 bases). CDR1 is SNHLY and CDR2 is FYNNEI in the germline V gene. The CDR3 runs to 13 residues. Trimming cost V 7 bases and J 2 bases, with 11 bases left between them. This CDR3 is CASIMTGNYGYTF. The CDR3 region has the DNA TGTGCCAGCATAATGACAGGAAACTATGGCTACACCTTC.

This clonotype was detected only a few times. The chain joins TRBV28 to TRBJ1-5; D remains ambiguous. The CDR3 has 11 amino acids. Trimming left V 3 bases short and J 9 bases short, with 6 bases between. Germline CDR1 MDHEN, CDR2 SYDVKM. The CDR3 DNA sequence: TGTGCCAGCAGTTTCGAGGGGCCCCAGCATTTT. This codes for CASSFEGPQHF.